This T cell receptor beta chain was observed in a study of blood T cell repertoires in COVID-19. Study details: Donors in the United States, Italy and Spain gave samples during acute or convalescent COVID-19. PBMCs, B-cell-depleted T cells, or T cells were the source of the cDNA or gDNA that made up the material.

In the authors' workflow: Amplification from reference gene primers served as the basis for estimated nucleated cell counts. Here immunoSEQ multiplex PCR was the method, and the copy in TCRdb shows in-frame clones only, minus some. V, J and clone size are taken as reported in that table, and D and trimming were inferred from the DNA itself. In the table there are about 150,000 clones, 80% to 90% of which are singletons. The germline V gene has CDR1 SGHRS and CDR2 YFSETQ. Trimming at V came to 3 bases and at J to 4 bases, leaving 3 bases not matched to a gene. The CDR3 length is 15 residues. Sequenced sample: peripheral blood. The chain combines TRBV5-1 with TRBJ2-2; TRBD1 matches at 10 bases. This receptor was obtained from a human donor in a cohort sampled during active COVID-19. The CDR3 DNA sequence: TGCGCCAGCAGCTCAGGGACAGGGGCCACCGGGGAGCTGTTTTTT. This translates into CASSSGTGATGELFF.